Below, one TCR beta chain is given with its context. These data come from a study of Graves' ophthalmopathy and Graves' hyperthyroidism. Study-wide context: Specimen type is peripheral blood, obtained at initial diagnosis before any treatment.

CDR1 MNHEY and CDR2 SVGAGI come from the germline V gene. Trimming shortened V by 4 bases and J by 4 bases, and 13 bases separated the two germline ends. CDR3 length equals 14 residues. RNA transcripts were the source from which TCR beta CDR3 regions were amplified. The library came from an HTBI-primed first-round RT-PCR and a second-round multiplex PCR. TCRdb recomputed calls from the multiplex PCR reads with MiXCR, one row per CDR3 protein. The sample includes around 670,000 distinct CDR3 sequences, 40% of them seen just once. The sequencing sample was made of peripheral blood. The chain couples TRBV6-5 to TRBJ1-2; no clear D. This TCR derives from an adult man with Graves' ophthalmopathy. The CDR3 coding sequence is TGTGCCAGCAGTTTAGACTACACCACCTATGGCTACACCTTC. Its translation is CASSLDYTTYGYTF.